Listed below are T cell receptor beta chains from one sample, sequenced in a study of regulatory T cells in long-lasting Graves disease. TCRdb used MiXCR to reprocess the multiplex PCR reads, holding one entry per CDR3 protein. The sample holds around 510,000 distinct CDR3 sequences; 20% to 25% are singletons and the top ten take under 9%. This specimen consisted of peripheral blood mononuclear cells (PBMCs), obtained when the disease was refractory, from a patient treated with antithyroid drugs. The origin of the receptors is a female donor with Graves disease. The CDR3 runs from the conserved cysteine through the conserved F or W. D genes are given only for firm matches. Some rows have no size entry. The others give once, few or many, or a class for an expanded clone.

J gene: TRBJ1-5; D gene: -; clone size: many; V gene: TRBV12-3/TRBV12-4; CDR3 DNA: TGTGCCAGCATCGAAAGTCTGAATCAGCCCCAGCATTTT; CDR3 protein: CASIESLNQPQHF
J gene: TRBJ1-1; D gene: TRBD1; clone size: few; V gene: TRBV4-1; CDR3 DNA: TGCGCCAGCAGCCGAGGACAGGATGGGGTTGAAGCTTTCTTT; CDR3 protein: CASSRGQDGVEAFF
J gene: TRBJ2-7; D gene: TRBD1; clone size: many; V gene: TRBV2; CDR3 DNA: TGTGCCGGCGGGACAGGGGACTTGTACGAGCAGTACTTC; CDR3 protein: CAGGTGDLYEQYF
J gene: TRBJ2-7; D gene: -; clone size: -; V gene: TRBV29-1; CDR3 DNA: TGCAGCGCTGAGTCGTACGCCGAGGATTCCTACGAGCAGTACTTC; CDR3 protein: CSAESYAEDSYEQYF
J gene: TRBJ2-2; D gene: -; clone size: -; V gene: TRBV7-2; CDR3 DNA: TGTGCCAGCAGCTCAACCCCCGGCATTACATGGGGCACCGGGGAGCTGTTTTTT; CDR3 protein: CASSSTPGITWGTGELFF
J gene: TRBJ2-4; D gene: -; clone size: -; V gene: TRBV5-6; CDR3 DNA: TGTGCCAGCAGCTTGATTGCAGGGAATGAAAACATTCAGTACTTC; CDR3 protein: CASSLIAGNENIQYF
J gene: TRBJ1-1; D gene: TRBD1; clone size: -; V gene: TRBV19; CDR3 DNA: TGTGCCAGTAGTACGTCAGGGGGGATGGACACTGAAGCTTTCTTT; CDR3 protein: CASSTSGGMDTEAFF
J gene: TRBJ2-1; D gene: TRBD2; clone size: few; V gene: TRBV9; CDR3 DNA: TGTGCCAGCAGCGTAGTGGGACTAGGTAACAATGAGCAGTTCTTC; CDR3 protein: CASSVVGLGNNEQFF
J gene: TRBJ1-1; D gene: -; clone size: many; V gene: TRBV2; CDR3 DNA: TGTGCCAGCAGTGACTTACAGATGAACACTGAAGCTTTCTTT; CDR3 protein: CASSDLQMNTEAFF
J gene: TRBJ1-2; D gene: -; clone size: many; V gene: TRBV7-9; CDR3 DNA: TGTGCCAGCTGGGAACCAGGGGCTCTCGAGCAGGGAGAAATCGATGGCTACACCTTC; CDR3 protein: CASWEPGALEQGEIDGYTF
J gene: TRBJ1-5; D gene: -; clone size: -; V gene: TRBV20-1; CDR3 DNA: TGCAGTGCTAGAACCGGGACCGGGTACAATCAGCCCCAGCATTTT; CDR3 protein: CSARTGTGYNQPQHF
J gene: TRBJ2-7; D gene: -; clone size: -; V gene: TRBV2; CDR3 DNA: TGTGCCAGCAGTGAGTCGGGGTGGGCAGCAAGCGTGTACTTC; CDR3 protein: CASSESGWAASVYF
J gene: TRBJ2-5; D gene: TRBD2; clone size: many; V gene: TRBV27; CDR3 DNA: TGTGCCAGCAGGGGACTAGCTAAACAAGAGACCCAGTACTTC; CDR3 protein: CASRGLAKQETQYF
J gene: TRBJ1-2; D gene: TRBD1; clone size: many; V gene: TRBV6-5; CDR3 DNA: TGTGCCAGCAGTTCCCAGGGGGGCAGAACTAACTATGGCTACACCTTC; CDR3 protein: CASSSQGGRTNYGYTF
J gene: TRBJ2-7; D gene: TRBD1; clone size: few; V gene: TRBV27; CDR3 DNA: TGTGCCAGCAGTCCGGACAGGGGGAACGAGCAGTACTTC; CDR3 protein: CASSPDRGNEQYF
J gene: TRBJ1-1; D gene: -; clone size: -; V gene: TRBV5-1; CDR3 DNA: TGCGCCAGCAGCTTCTTTCGTGACACTGAAGCTTTCTTT; CDR3 protein: CASSFFRDTEAFF
J gene: TRBJ1-5; D gene: TRBD1; clone size: many; V gene: TRBV27; CDR3 DNA: TGTGCCAGCAGTTTTCGTGGACAGGGGGCTCAGCCCCAGCATTTT; CDR3 protein: CASSFRGQGAQPQHF
J gene: TRBJ2-2; D gene: TRBD1; clone size: -; V gene: TRBV5-6; CDR3 DNA: TGTGCCAGTCAGAAACCGACAGGGAAGAACACCGGGGAGCTGTTTTTT; CDR3 protein: CASQKPTGKNTGELFF
J gene: TRBJ2-7; D gene: TRBD2; clone size: many; V gene: TRBV6-1; CDR3 DNA: TGTGCCAGCACCCCACCTTTGGGTAGCGGGACCGTTAGGTACGAGCAGTACTTC; CDR3 protein: CASTPPLGSGTVRYEQYF
J gene: TRBJ1-5; D gene: TRBD1; clone size: -; V gene: TRBV7-2; CDR3 DNA: TGTGCCAGCAGCTCGGGGACAGGGGGTCTCAATCAGCCCCAGCATTTT; CDR3 protein: CASSSGTGGLNQPQHF
J gene: TRBJ2-7; D gene: TRBD2; clone size: many; V gene: TRBV15; CDR3 DNA: TGTGCCACCAGCAGGCACCGATTACTAGCGGACTACGAGCAGTACTTC; CDR3 protein: CATSRHRLLADYEQYF
J gene: TRBJ2-5; D gene: TRBD2; clone size: many; V gene: TRBV12-3/TRBV12-4; CDR3 DNA: TGTGCCAGCAGCCTCGGGACTAGCGGGAGTGTATGGGAGACCCAGTACTTC; CDR3 protein: CASSLGTSGSVWETQYF
J gene: TRBJ2-2; D gene: -; clone size: few; V gene: TRBV19; CDR3 DNA: TGTGCCAGTAGACCGGGAGTGGGTACCGGGGAGCTGTTTTTT; CDR3 protein: CASRPGVGTGELFF
J gene: TRBJ2-7; D gene: -; clone size: many; V gene: TRBV20-1; CDR3 DNA: TGCAGTGCTAGGTTAGTCTACGAGCAGTACTTC; CDR3 protein: CSARLVYEQYF
J gene: TRBJ2-2; D gene: TRBD2; clone size: many; V gene: TRBV11-2; CDR3 DNA: TGTGCCAGCAGCTCGCTAGCGGGTTCCACCGGGGAGCTGTTTTTT; CDR3 protein: CASSSLAGSTGELFF
J gene: TRBJ1-5; D gene: TRBD1; clone size: -; V gene: TRBV24-1; CDR3 DNA: TGTGCCACCAGTGATTTGCCTTGGGTGACAGGGTGCAGCAATCAGCCCCAGCATTTT; CDR3 protein: CATSDLPWVTGCSNQPQHF
J gene: TRBJ2-7; D gene: -; clone size: few; V gene: TRBV29-1; CDR3 DNA: TGCAGCGTTGTGGCGTGGGAGGGGGGCTACGAGCAGTACTTC; CDR3 protein: CSVVAWEGGYEQYF
J gene: TRBJ2-7; D gene: TRBD1; clone size: many; V gene: TRBV28; CDR3 DNA: TGTGCCAGCAGTGTTGGCAGGGGGCATCACGAGCAGTACTTC; CDR3 protein: CASSVGRGHHEQYF
J gene: TRBJ2-7; D gene: -; clone size: many; V gene: TRBV2; CDR3 DNA: TGTGCCAGCAGTGAAGGACAGCGAAGGACGTACTTC; CDR3 protein: CASSEGQRRTYF
J gene: TRBJ1-2; D gene: TRBD1; clone size: many; V gene: TRBV28; CDR3 DNA: TGTGCCAGCCATACCTACCAGGGGGCCGGCTACACCTTC; CDR3 protein: CASHTYQGAGYTF
J gene: TRBJ2-7; D gene: TRBD2; clone size: -; V gene: TRBV9; CDR3 DNA: TGTGCCAGTTGGACTAGCGGGAGCTACGAGCAGTACTTC; CDR3 protein: CASWTSGSYEQYF
J gene: TRBJ1-3; D gene: TRBD1; clone size: many; V gene: TRBV28; CDR3 DNA: TGTGCCAGCAGTTCTAAGGGGGCGCAGTCTGGAAACACCATATATTTT; CDR3 protein: CASSSKGAQSGNTIYF
J gene: TRBJ1-5; D gene: -; clone size: -; V gene: TRBV5-6; CDR3 DNA: TGTGCCAGCAGCGCTCATGGACGCGGGGACAATCAGCCCCAGCATTTT; CDR3 protein: CASSAHGRGDNQPQHF
J gene: TRBJ1-1; D gene: -; clone size: many; V gene: TRBV6-5; CDR3 DNA: TGTGCCAGCAGTTATCGCCTGGAGTACGAAGCTTTCTTT; CDR3 protein: CASSYRLEYEAFF
J gene: TRBJ2-3; D gene: TRBD2; clone size: -; V gene: TRBV7-6; CDR3 DNA: TGTGCCAGCAGCCCAAGACTAGCGGGAGGCACAGATACGCAGTATTTT; CDR3 protein: CASSPRLAGGTDTQYF
J gene: TRBJ1-4; D gene: -; clone size: many; V gene: TRBV5-6; CDR3 DNA: TGTGCCAGCAGCTTCGGTAGCTATGGGGGAAAACTGTTTTTT; CDR3 protein: CASSFGSYGGKLFF
J gene: TRBJ2-7; D gene: -; clone size: few; V gene: TRBV11-2; CDR3 DNA: TGTGCCAGCAGCCGGGACGTCGCCGAGCAGTACTTC; CDR3 protein: CASSRDVAEQYF
J gene: TRBJ2-7; D gene: -; clone size: many; V gene: TRBV28; CDR3 DNA: TGTGCCAGCAGTTTTGTGGGAAATGAGGACGAGCAGTACTTC; CDR3 protein: CASSFVGNEDEQYF
J gene: TRBJ2-5; D gene: -; clone size: -; V gene: TRBV24-1; CDR3 DNA: TGTGCCACCAGTGAGGCAGGGAGAGAGACCCAGTACTTC; CDR3 protein: CATSEAGRETQYF
J gene: TRBJ2-7; D gene: -; clone size: -; V gene: TRBV19; CDR3 DNA: TGTGCCAGTAGTCGGAAAGCGGTTACCTCCTACGAGCAGTACTTC; CDR3 protein: CASSRKAVTSYEQYF
J gene: TRBJ1-3; D gene: -; clone size: -; V gene: TRBV20-1; CDR3 DNA: TGCAGTGCCTCCGGGGACTCCTACTCTGGAAACACCATATATTTT; CDR3 protein: CSASGDSYSGNTIYF
J gene: TRBJ2-3; D gene: TRBD2; clone size: -; V gene: TRBV7-2; CDR3 DNA: TGTACCAACAGCCAAAAGTCGGGACTAGCGTTGTCTAGCACAGATACGCAGTATTTT; CDR3 protein: CTNSQKSGLALSSTDTQYF
J gene: TRBJ2-5; D gene: TRBD1; clone size: -; V gene: TRBV30; CDR3 DNA: TGTGCCTGGGACAGGGGAAATGAAGAGACCCAGTACTTC; CDR3 protein: CAWDRGNEETQYF
J gene: TRBJ1-1; D gene: -; clone size: few; V gene: TRBV28; CDR3 DNA: TGTGCCAGCAGTGCCATACCGGGCTACCAAACCGACACTGAAGCTTTCTTT; CDR3 protein: CASSAIPGYQTDTEAFF
J gene: TRBJ1-3; D gene: -; clone size: many; V gene: TRBV29-1; CDR3 DNA: TGCAGCGTTAAGCCAGGGAATGGAAACACCATATATTTT; CDR3 protein: CSVKPGNGNTIYF
J gene: TRBJ1-6; D gene: -; clone size: -; V gene: TRBV19; CDR3 DNA: TGTGCCAGTATGTGGCCCTATAATTCACCCCTCCACTTT; CDR3 protein: CASMWPYNSPLHF
J gene: TRBJ2-1; D gene: TRBD2; clone size: -; V gene: TRBV2; CDR3 DNA: TGTGCCAGCATTCCGGGACTAGCGGCCTACAATGAGCAGTTCTTC; CDR3 protein: CASIPGLAAYNEQFF
J gene: TRBJ1-1; D gene: -; clone size: -; V gene: TRBV5-4; CDR3 DNA: TGTGCCAGCAGCTTGCAGGGGAGTTTTGACACTGAAGCTTTCTTT; CDR3 protein: CASSLQGSFDTEAFF
J gene: TRBJ2-5; D gene: -; clone size: -; V gene: TRBV10-1; CDR3 DNA: TGCGCCAGCAGTGAGTCCCTGAGGTACCAAGAGACCCAGTACTTC; CDR3 protein: CASSESLRYQETQYF
J gene: TRBJ1-4; D gene: TRBD1; clone size: few; V gene: TRBV20-1; CDR3 DNA: TGCAGTGCCACGTCGACAGGGGGGACTAATGAAAAACTGTTTTTT; CDR3 protein: CSATSTGGTNEKLFF
J gene: TRBJ1-2; D gene: TRBD1; clone size: few; V gene: TRBV5-1; CDR3 DNA: TGCGCCAGCAGCTCAGGGACAGGAGGAGTTGGTGGCTACACCTTC; CDR3 protein: CASSSGTGGVGGYTF
J gene: TRBJ2-4; D gene: TRBD2; clone size: many; V gene: TRBV6-1; CDR3 DNA: TGTGCCAGCAGTGAAGTTCGACTAGCGGGAGGGCCGCATAAAAACATTCAGTACTTC; CDR3 protein: CASSEVRLAGGPHKNIQYF
J gene: TRBJ1-4; D gene: -; clone size: many; V gene: TRBV10-2; CDR3 DNA: TGCGCCACCACCGGGACGAGGTGGGAAAAACTGTTTTTT; CDR3 protein: CATTGTRWEKLFF
J gene: TRBJ1-2; D gene: -; clone size: -; V gene: TRBV7-2; CDR3 DNA: TGTGCCAGCAGCTTAGGGGGGCAGGGTAGGGGCTACACCTTC; CDR3 protein: CASSLGGQGRGYTF
J gene: TRBJ1-2; D gene: -; clone size: -; V gene: TRBV20-1; CDR3 DNA: TGCAGTGCTAGAGATCCCCAAGGGAGTGGCTACACCTTC; CDR3 protein: CSARDPQGSGYTF
J gene: TRBJ1-1; D gene: TRBD1; clone size: -; V gene: TRBV27; CDR3 DNA: TGTGCCAGCAGTCCGGGACAGATCTCCGCTGAAGCTTTCTTT; CDR3 protein: CASSPGQISAEAFF